Presented here are 10 T cell receptor beta chains from one specimen sequenced in a study of shared clonotypes between healthy human individuals. Clones were sequenced by immunoSEQ multiplex PCR, and TCRdb holds only the in-frame ones, with some missing. Seen here are 530,000 or so clones, about three quarters observed once, and the top ten hold about an eighth. Sequencing was carried out using PBMCs. The receptors here all came from a woman aged 40 to 49 in good health. Some clones in this sample may be carry-over from other donors' samples.

This chain connects TRBV7-6 to TRBJ2-1, with TRBD2 matching 8 bases. V dropped 2 bases and J dropped 7; count of bases not matched to a gene: 4. The CDR3 spans 14 residues. The V gene's germline CDR1 is SGHVS and CDR2 FNYEAQ. The CDR3 loop reads CASSLTGGVNEQFF. CDR3 coding DNA: TGTGCCAGCAGCTTAACGGGAGGGGTGAATGAGCAGTTCTTC.

The chain links TRBV7-2 to TRBJ1-3; TRBD1 is a possible D gene (5 bases). Trimming removed 2 bases from V and 0 bases from J, with 11 bases in between. The CDR3 runs to 16 residues. CDR1 is SGHTA, CDR2 FQGNSA, per germline. DNA for the CDR3: TGTGCCAGCAGCTTAACGGGACCAAGCTCTGGAAACACCATATATTTT. Amino acid sequence: CASSLTGPSSGNTIYF.

V usage is TRBV27 and J usage is TRBJ1-1; D unresolved. CDR3 length equals 14 residues. Deletions cut 3 bases from V and 2 bases from J, with 10 bases between. Germline V lookup: CDR1 MNHEY, CDR2 SMNVEV (reference sequence). The CDR3 bases are TGTGCCAGCAGTTTTCAGTTAGGCAACACTGAAGCTTTCTTT. Encoded protein: CASSFQLGNTEAFF.

This clone was observed a handful of times. The CDR3 sequence: CASSLGTKTYNEQFF. In nucleotides, the CDR3 is TGCGCCAGCAGCCTCGGGACAAAAACCTACAATGAGCAGTTCTTC. The gene calls are TRBV5-1 and TRBJ2-1, with D perhaps matching TRBD1 (6 bases). The germline CDR1 and CDR2 sequences are SGHRS and YFSETQ. V lost 4 bases and J 2 bases, leaving 13 bases between the germline ends. The CDR3 has 15 amino acids.

The chain uses TRBV7-8 and TRBJ2-7; tentatively, D is TRBD2 (6 bases). Germline CDR1 and CDR2: SGHVS and FQNEAQ. The CDR3 spans 16 residues. The V gene lost 2 bases and the J gene lost 4 bases, with 18 bases spanning the gap. In DNA form, the CDR3 reads TGTGCCAGCAGCTTAATTCCCTGGGGGGTAAGATACGAGCAGTACTTC. It encodes CASSLIPWGVRYEQYF.

This clone was seen a single time. This sequence joins TRBV4-1 and TRBJ2-1; 7 bases agree with TRBD1. Germline-derived CDR1 and CDR2 are MGHRA and YSYEKL. This CDR3 has 15 residues. Germline trimming cut 5 bases from V and 4 bases from J; bases unmatched to any gene: 8. In DNA, the CDR3 is TGCGCCAGCAGCGAGACAGGGATTGATTACAATGAGCAGTTCTTC. As protein: CASSETGIDYNEQFF.

The chain links TRBV6-5 to TRBJ2-6, with D unclear. There are 16 residues in the CDR3. The ends were cut back, 3 bases at V and 0 bases at J, with 9 bases in the middle. Germline loops: CDR1 MNHEY, CDR2 SVGAGI. This CDR3 reads CASSYLMGSGANVLTF. The CDR3 coding sequence is TGTGCCAGCAGTTATTTAATGGGCTCTGGGGCCAACGTCCTGACTTTC.

This clone showed up just once. The chain links TRBV5-6 to TRBJ2-7; 9 nucleotides align to TRBD1. The CDR3 has 14 amino acids. Germline loops: CDR1 SGHDT, CDR2 YYEEEE. The V gene end was trimmed by 4 bases and the J gene end by 7 bases; junction bases not matched to a gene: 9. CDR3 residues: CASSVGTGQGEQYF. The CDR3 region has the DNA TGTGCCAGCAGCGTGGGGACAGGACAGGGGGAGCAGTACTTC.

This chain links TRBV15 with TRBJ1-5, with unresolved D. The V and J ends lost 1 base and 4 bases respectively, with 11 bases between them. Germline assignment: CDR1 LNHNV and CDR2 YYDKDF (reference sequence). This CDR3 has 15 residues. CDR3: CATSRGVQNNQPQHF. The CDR3 DNA reads as TGTGCCACCAGCAGAGGAGTACAGAATAATCAGCCCCAGCATTTT.

The chain carries TRBV7-3 and TRBJ2-3; 8 nucleotides match TRBD2. V shed 5 bases and J 5 bases; nucleotides not matched to a gene: 9. The CDR3 runs 15 residues. The germline CDR1 and CDR2 sequences are SGHTA and FQGTGA. The CDR3 DNA is TGTGCCAGCAGCCCCAGTATCGGGAGGGAAGATACGCAGTATTTT. It yields the protein CASSPSIGREDTQYF.